The subject of this entry is one T cell receptor beta chain. Its target is not known. This sample is drawn from a study of chemoradiotherapy in HPV16-positive cancers. Study results and limitations: HPV-responsive T-cell expansion during chemoradiotherapy was linked to improved recurrence-free survival in HPV16-positive patients. Candidate HPV-specific clones and E7-related TCR motifs grew in tumor during treatment.

Only in-frame clones appear in the TCRdb table, and some are missing; sequencing was by immunoSEQ multiplex PCR. Of around 11,000 clones in the sample, 74% were seen once. The CDR3 contains 18 residues. Germline V gives CDR1 SGHDN, CDR2 FVKESK. The trim removed 1 base at V and 1 base at J, leaving 11 bases unmatched. The chain carries TRBV14 and TRBJ2-3; TRBD1 matches at 7 bases. This TCR was recovered from a human donor with HPV-associated anogenital cancer. This material was collected from a patient who underwent chemoradiotherapy. The CDR3 here is CASSQVPGTVLRTDTQYF. For the CDR3, the DNA is TGTGCCAGCAGCCAAGTTCCTGGGACAGTGTTACGCACAGATACGCAGTATTTT.